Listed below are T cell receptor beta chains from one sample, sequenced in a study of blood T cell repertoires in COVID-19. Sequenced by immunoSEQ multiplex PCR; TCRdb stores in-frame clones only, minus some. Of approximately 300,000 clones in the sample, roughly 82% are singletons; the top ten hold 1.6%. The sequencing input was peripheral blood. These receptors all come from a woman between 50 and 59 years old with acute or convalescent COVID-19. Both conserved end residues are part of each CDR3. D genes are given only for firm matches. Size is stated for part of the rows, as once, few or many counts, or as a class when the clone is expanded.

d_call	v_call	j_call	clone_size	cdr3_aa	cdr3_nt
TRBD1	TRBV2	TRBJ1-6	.	CASSVFGQGNSPLHF	TGTGCCAGCAGTGTATTTGGACAGGGGAATTCACCCCTCCACTTT
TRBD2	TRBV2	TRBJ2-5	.	CASSDPGTSFWETQYF	TGTGCCAGCAGTGACCCCGGGACTAGCTTTTGGGAGACCCAGTACTTC
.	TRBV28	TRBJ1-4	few	CASSATYRWAVREKLFF	TGTGCCAGCAGTGCCACTTACAGATGGGCCGTAAGGGAAAAACTGTTTTTT
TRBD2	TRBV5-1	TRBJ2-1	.	CASRGLTYNEQFF	TGCGCCAGCAGGGGACTAACCTACAATGAGCAGTTCTTC
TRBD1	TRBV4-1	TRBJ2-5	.	CASSPPRQGAIWETQYF	TGCGCCAGCAGCCCCCCGAGGCAGGGGGCGATTTGGGAGACCCAGTACTTC
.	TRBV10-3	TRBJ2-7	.	CAISVQSYEQYF	TGTGCCATCAGTGTACAGAGCTACGAGCAGTACTTC
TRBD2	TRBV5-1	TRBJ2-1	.	CASSLVLAGGFGSEQFF	TGCGCCAGCAGCTTGGTACTAGCGGGAGGATTTGGAAGTGAGCAGTTCTTC
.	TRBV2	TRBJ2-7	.	CASSESGSSSYEQYF	TGTGCCAGCAGTGAAAGCGGGTCAAGCTCCTACGAGCAGTACTTC
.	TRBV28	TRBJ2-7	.	CASISRESSYEQYF	TGTGCCAGCATCTCCCGGGAGTCCTCCTACGAGCAGTACTTC
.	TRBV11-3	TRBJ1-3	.	CASSLGGAWGDTIYF	TGTGCCAGCAGCTTAGGAGGTGCCTGGGGGGACACCATATATTTT
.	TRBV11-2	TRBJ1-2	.	CASSLAEGSYTF	TGTGCCAGCAGCTTAGCGGAGGGTAGCTACACCTTC
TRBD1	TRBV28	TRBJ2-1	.	CASSPSGTGLNEQFF	TGTGCCAGCAGCCCTTCCGGGACAGGCCTCAATGAGCAGTTCTTC
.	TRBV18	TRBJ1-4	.	CASSFQGPTNEKLFF	TGTGCCAGCTCATTCCAGGGGCCAACTAATGAAAAACTGTTTTTT
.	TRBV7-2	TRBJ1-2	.	CASSTGISHGGYTF	TGTGCCAGCAGCACCGGGATATCCCATGGGGGCTACACCTTC
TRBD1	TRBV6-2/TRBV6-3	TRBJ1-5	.	CASSYSVNRGNSNQPQHF	TGTGCCAGCAGTTACTCGGTTAACAGGGGGAATAGCAATCAGCCCCAGCATTTT
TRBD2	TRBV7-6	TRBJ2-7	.	CASSSGLAGYEQYF	TGTGCCAGCAGCTCGGGACTAGCAGGCTACGAGCAGTACTTC
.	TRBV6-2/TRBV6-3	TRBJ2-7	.	CASSYPRDRGTYEQYF	TGTGCCAGCAGTTACCCTAGGGACCGGGGGACCTACGAGCAGTACTTC
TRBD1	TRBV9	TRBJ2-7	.	CASSTLTGGGEQYF	TGTGCCAGCAGCACCCTGACAGGGGGCGGCGAGCAGTACTTC
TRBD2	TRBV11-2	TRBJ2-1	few	CASSLTGGSYNEQFF	TGTGCCAGCAGCTTAACGGGAGGGTCCTACAATGAGCAGTTCTTC
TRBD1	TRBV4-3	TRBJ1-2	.	CASSQESHRGGYGYTF	TGCGCCAGCAGCCAAGAGAGTCACAGGGGTGGCTATGGCTACACCTTC
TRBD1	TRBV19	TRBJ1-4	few	CASSKLLTGRGNEKLFF	TGTGCCAGTAGTAAGCTCCTGACAGGGCGAGGGAATGAAAAACTGTTTTTT
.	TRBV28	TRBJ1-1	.	CASSHTGSTEAFF	TGTGCCAGCAGCCATACAGGGTCCACTGAAGCTTTCTTT
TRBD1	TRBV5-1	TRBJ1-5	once	CASSLSAGGQPQHF	TGCGCCAGCAGCTTGTCGGCAGGGGGGCAGCCCCAGCATTTT
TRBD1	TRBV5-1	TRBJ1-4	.	CASSLASGQGDEKLFF	TGCGCCAGCAGCTTGGCCAGCGGACAGGGGGATGAAAAACTGTTTTTT
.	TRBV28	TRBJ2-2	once	CASRGQNTGELFF	TGTGCCAGCCGGGGACAGAACACCGGGGAGCTGTTTTTT
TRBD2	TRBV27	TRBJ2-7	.	CASSLPGGSEQYF	TGTGCCAGCAGTTTACCGGGAGGGAGCGAGCAGTACTTC
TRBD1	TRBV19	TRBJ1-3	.	CATPDRAGNTIYF	TGTGCCACTCCCGACAGGGCCGGAAACACCATATATTTT
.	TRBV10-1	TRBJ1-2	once	CASTEAGQRNYGYTF	TGCGCCAGCACCGAGGCCGGACAGCGAAACTATGGCTACACCTTC
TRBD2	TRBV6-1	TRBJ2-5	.	CASSEPSGAPRETQYF	TGTGCCAGCAGTGAACCTAGCGGGGCCCCCCGGGAGACCCAGTACTTC
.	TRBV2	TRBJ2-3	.	CASSRLNTDTQYF	TGTGCCAGCTCAAGACTTAATACAGATACGCAGTATTTT
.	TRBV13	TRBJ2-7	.	CASSLRLDGPLEQYF	TGTGCCAGCAGCTTGAGACTAGACGGGCCTCTCGAGCAGTACTTC
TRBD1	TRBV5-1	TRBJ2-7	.	CASRIGTGSQIAYEQYF	TGCGCCAGCAGGATAGGGACAGGGTCCCAAATAGCCTACGAGCAGTACTTC
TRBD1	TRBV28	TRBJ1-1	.	CASSPRDRGRTEAFF	TGTGCCAGCAGTCCCAGGGACAGGGGTCGGACTGAAGCTTTCTTT
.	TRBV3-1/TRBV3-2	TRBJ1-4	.	CASTRFPPARDLNEKLFF	TGTGCCAGCACACGGTTCCCCCCCGCCCGGGATCTTAATGAAAAACTGTTTTTT
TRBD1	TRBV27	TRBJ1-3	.	CASSLSPGTGDTIYF	TGTGCCAGCAGTTTATCCCCAGGGACAGGAGACACCATATATTTT
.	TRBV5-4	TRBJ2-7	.	CASSSGRAGEQYF	TGTGCCAGCAGTTCCGGTCGGGCGGGTGAGCAGTACTTC
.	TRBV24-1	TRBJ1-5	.	CATSDALGNQPQHF	TGTGCCACCAGTGATGCCCTCGGGAATCAGCCCCAGCATTTT
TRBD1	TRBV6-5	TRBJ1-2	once	CASSYRGQGAYGYTF	TGTGCCAGCAGTTACAGAGGACAGGGGGCTTATGGCTACACCTTC
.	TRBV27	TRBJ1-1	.	CASSFMAPPLGTEAFF	TGTGCCAGCAGTTTCATGGCCCCTCCTCTAGGCACTGAAGCTTTCTTT
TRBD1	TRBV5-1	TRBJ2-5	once	CASSSRTGETQYF	TGCGCCAGCAGCTCCCGGACAGGGGAGACCCAGTACTTC
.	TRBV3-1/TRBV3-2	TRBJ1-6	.	CASSQAQSPLHF	TGTGCCAGCAGCCAAGCCCAATCACCCCTCCACTTT
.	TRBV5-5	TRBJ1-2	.	CASSLVVGRVNYGYTF	TGTGCCAGCAGCTTGGTCGTGGGCAGGGTTAACTATGGCTACACCTTC
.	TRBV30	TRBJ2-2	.	CAWMGLTGYTGELFF	TGTGCCTGGATGGGACTGACAGGGTACACCGGGGAGCTGTTTTTT
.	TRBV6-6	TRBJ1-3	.	CASSPSSGNTIYF	TGTGCCAGCAGTCCGAGCTCTGGAAACACCATATATTTT
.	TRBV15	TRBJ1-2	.	CATSRKDSRPANYGYTF	TGTGCCACCAGCAGAAAAGACAGTAGACCTGCTAACTATGGCTACACCTTC
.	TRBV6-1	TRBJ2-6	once	CASSEVSISGANVLTF	TGTGCCAGCAGTGAGGTCTCTATCTCTGGGGCCAACGTCCTGACTTTC
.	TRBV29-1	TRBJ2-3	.	CSVRPAETDTQYF	TGCAGCGTTCGGCCCGCGGAAACAGATACGCAGTATTTT
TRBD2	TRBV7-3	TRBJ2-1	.	CASSLWTSGSDEQFF	TGTGCCAGCAGCTTATGGACTAGCGGGAGCGATGAGCAGTTCTTC
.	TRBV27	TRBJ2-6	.	CASSLSKSSGANVLTF	TGTGCCAGCAGTTTATCGAAGAGCTCTGGGGCCAACGTCCTGACTTTC
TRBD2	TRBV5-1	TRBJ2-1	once	CASSLWTSGRDSYNEQFF	TGCGCCAGCAGCCTCTGGACTAGCGGGAGGGACTCCTACAATGAGCAGTTCTTC
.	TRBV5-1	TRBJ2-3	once	CASSLDSMEEDTQYF	TGCGCCAGCAGCTTGGACAGTATGGAGGAGGATACGCAGTATTTT
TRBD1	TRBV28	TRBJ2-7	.	CAIRGTASFEQYF	TGTGCCATCAGGGGGACAGCTTCTTTCGAGCAGTACTTC
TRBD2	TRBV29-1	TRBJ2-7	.	CSAVGLAGVSYEQYF	TGCAGCGCGGTGGGACTAGCGGGAGTATCCTACGAGCAGTACTTC
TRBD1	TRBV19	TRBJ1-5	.	CASRFRDRGNQPQHF	TGTGCCAGTAGGTTCCGGGACAGGGGCAATCAGCCCCAGCATTTT
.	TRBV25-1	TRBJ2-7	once	CASSPGWGDRYF	TGTGCCAGCAGTCCCGGGTGGGGGGATCGGTACTTC
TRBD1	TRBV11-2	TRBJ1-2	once	CASSSLDRAENYGYTF	TGTGCCAGCAGCTCACTCGACAGGGCGGAGAACTATGGCTACACCTTC
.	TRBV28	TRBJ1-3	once	CASSTLVRGGNTIYF	TGTGCCAGCAGCACCCTCGTTAGAGGTGGAAACACCATATATTTT